Following are 30 T cell receptor beta chains from one sample sequenced in a study of T-cell memory formation after mild COVID-19. MiXCR, applied by TCRdb to the 5' RACE reads, yields one record per CDR3 protein. The sample records roughly 610,000 distinct CDR3 sequences, 17% being singletons. Sequenced input: PBMCs or a T cell subset sorted from them (not recorded which). The source is an adult woman who had mild COVID-19 (a few samples of this study predate the infection). Cell type and time point are not known.

This clonotype was recorded many times. The V and J genes are TRBV5-1 and TRBJ2-7; either TRBD1 or TRBD2 may supply D (5 bases each). Trimming took off 4 bases at V and 6 bases at J, with 11 bases between the two ends. CDR3 size: 12 residues. The V gene's germline CDR1 is SGHRS and CDR2 YFSETQ. CDR3 residues: CASSPGTTEQYF. CDR3 DNA sequence: TGCGCCAGCAGCCCAGGGACGACCGAGCAGTACTTC.

The table lists this clonotype with a few counts. The chain couples TRBV20-1 to TRBJ1-5, with D possibly matching TRBD1 (5 bases). The CDR3 runs to 14 residues. Germline V gene sequence: CDR1 DFQATT, CDR2 SNEGSKA (reference sequence). V was cut by 6 bases and J by 10 bases, with 22 bases left in between. In DNA, the CDR3 is TGCAGTGCCCTGAGCGGGGGGGGTAGTGGACCCCAGCATTTT. Protein product: CSALSGGGSGPQHF.

This chain uses TRBV10-3 with TRBJ1-1, with TRBD1 matching 7 bases. Trimming cost V 4 bases and J 1 base; bases outside gene matches: 0. CDR3 length equals 13 residues. The germline CDR1 and CDR2 sequences are ENHRY and SYGVKD. Here the CDR3 reads CAISAGGNTEAFF. The CDR3 DNA follows: TGTGCCATCAGTGCAGGGGGGAACACTGAAGCTTTCTTT.

The sample holds a few counts of this clonotype. The rearrangement links TRBV15 to TRBJ2-5, with 12 bases lining up with TRBD1. Germline CDR1 and CDR2: LNHNV and YYDKDF (reference sequence). This CDR3 spans 17 amino acids. The junction had 7 bases not matched to a gene; V was cut back by 1 base and J by 4 bases. DNA of the CDR3: TGTGCCACCAGCAGAGGTATAGGGACAGGGGGCCTAGAGACCCAGTACTTC. Translated, it gives CATSRGIGTGGLETQYF.

This clonotype was observed a few times. This chain joins TRBV11-3 and TRBJ2-5; D is unresolved. V gave up 3 bases and J gave up 0 bases, with 5 bases separating them. Germline loops: CDR1 SGHNT, CDR2 YENEEA. The CDR3 is made up of 13 amino acids. The CDR3 region is CASSLEYQETQYF. The CDR3 region has the DNA TGTGCCAGCAGCTTGGAGTACCAAGAGACCCAGTACTTC.

The chain joins TRBV6-2 or TRBV6-3 to TRBJ2-1; TRBD2 matches at 13 bases. Looked up from germline, CDR1 is MNHEY and CDR2 is SVGEGT. V trimming: 6 bases; J trimming: 1 base; junction bases outside the gene matches: 15. This CDR3 comprises 20 residues. This CDR3 is CASSYPEGLAGMRSYNEQFF. The CDR3 DNA reads as TGTGCCAGCAGCTACCCCGAGGGACTAGCGGGAATGAGGTCCTACAATGAGCAGTTCTTC.

This chain joins TRBV7-9 and TRBJ1-1; the match to TRBD1 covers 7 bases. V trimming: 5 bases; J trimming: 3 bases; junction bases outside the gene matches: 6. Germline assignment: CDR1 SEHNR and CDR2 FQNEAQ (reference sequence). The CDR3 spans 14 residues. CDR3 coding DNA: TGTGCCAGCAGCCCGGACAGGCCCTACACTGAAGCTTTCTTT. Amino acids: CASSPDRPYTEAFF.

This clonotype was seen at least ten times. DNA of the CDR3: TGTGCCAGCAGCCCTCTCGGACTAGCGGGAGCCAATGAGCAGTTCTTC. This gives the protein CASSPLGLAGANEQFF. The V gene is TRBV7-9, the J gene TRBJ2-1, with 13 bases aligning to TRBD2. The CDR3 runs 16 residues. CDR1 is SEHNR and CDR2 is FQNEAQ in the germline V gene (reference sequence). With 5 bases clipped from V and 6 bases from J, the junction kept 7 bases outside the gene matches.

The rearrangement joins TRBV6-1 to TRBJ2-7, with D uncertain. The germline V gene has CDR1 MNHNS and CDR2 SASEGT. V was cut by 5 bases and J by 5 bases, with 13 bases left in between. The CDR3 runs 13 residues. Here the CDR3 reads CASSSGVGNEQYF. The CDR3 nucleotides read TGTGCCAGCAGTTCTGGCGTGGGGAACGAGCAGTACTTC.

This clonotype has more than one count but fewer than ten. The chain employs TRBV29-1 and TRBJ2-7; D possibly corresponds to TRBD1 (5 bases). Germline V CDR1 and CDR2: SQVTM, ANQGSEA. The V and J ends lost 5 bases and 0 bases respectively, with 8 bases between them. The length of the CDR3 is 12 residues. The CDR3 loop is CSVRQFSYEQYF. The CDR3 DNA reads TGCAGCGTTCGACAGTTCTCCTACGAGCAGTACTTC.

This clonotype was seen ten or more times. V and J are TRBV5-1 and TRBJ2-1; 9 nucleotides align to TRBD2. The CDR3 is 14 amino acids. Germline V gives CDR1 SGHRS, CDR2 YFSETQ. Trimming removed 0 bases from V and 9 bases from J; junction bases left unmatched: 4. CDR3: CASSLASGNVEQFF. DNA of the CDR3: TGCGCCAGCAGCTTGGCTAGCGGGAATGTTGAGCAGTTCTTC.

This chain joins TRBV7-9 and TRBJ2-1, with D unclear. The CDR3 has 11 residues. V shed 6 bases and J shed 9 bases, with 9 bases lying between them. Germline assignment: CDR1 SEHNR and CDR2 FQNEAQ (reference sequence). The CDR3 loop reads CASRQLSEQFF. The CDR3, as DNA: TGTGCCAGCAGACAACTGAGTGAGCAGTTCTTC.

This clonotype showed up just a few times. V gene TRBV6-5 combines with J gene TRBJ2-1; D possibly corresponds to TRBD2 (5 bases). The length of the CDR3 is 16 residues. Deletions cut 6 bases from V and 4 bases from J, with 19 bases between. Germline V CDR1 and CDR2: MNHEY, SVGAGI. CDR3 in amino acids: CASSLYPFGEYNEQFF. The CDR3, as DNA: TGTGCCAGCAGCCTCTACCCCTTTGGGGAGTACAATGAGCAGTTCTTC.

This clonotype was seen a handful of times. CDR3: CASSQDAGPSYGYTF. The CDR3 region has the DNA TGCGCCAGCAGCCAAGACGCGGGCCCAAGCTATGGCTACACCTTC. The gene calls are TRBV4-1 and TRBJ1-2; D call uncertain. Germline CDR1 MGHRA, CDR2 YSYEKL. This CDR3 contains 15 residues. Trimming left V 0 bases short and J 4 bases short, with 12 bases between.

This clonotype was observed a few times. This chain connects TRBV4-1 to TRBJ1-2, with a possible D match to TRBD1 (5 bases). The length of the CDR3 is 17 residues. Per germline, CDR1 MGHRA and CDR2 YSYEKL. The germline V and J ends were trimmed by 4 bases and 6 bases, with 24 bases remaining between them. The CDR3 nucleotides read TGCGCCAGCAGCCCCACGCGCCAGGCAGGGCCTATCAATGGCTACACCTTC. It codes for CASSPTRQAGPINGYTF.

The chain has TRBV3-1 and TRBJ2-1; TRBD1 matches at 8 bases. This CDR3 has 14 residues. V trimming: 3 bases; J trimming: 6 bases; junction bases outside the gene matches: 4. CDR1 and CDR2 from the germline V gene are LGHDT and YNNKEL (reference sequence). The CDR3 bases are TGTGCCAGCAGCCATTCCGGGACAGGCAATGAGCAGTTCTTC. Its protein product is CASSHSGTGNEQFF.

J is TRBJ1-1 and V is TRBV6-5; the D is unclear. The CDR3 runs to 15 residues. In germline, CDR1 is MNHEY, CDR2 SVGAGI. V was cut by 0 bases and J by 2 bases, with 10 bases left in between. The DNA of the CDR3 is TGTGCCAGCAGTTACTCGATCGGGCGAAACACTGAAGCTTTCTTT. It is translated as CASSYSIGRNTEAFF.

This chain joins TRBV5-1 and TRBJ1-3; D ambiguous. The CDR3 is 11 residues long. CDR1 and CDR2 from the germline V gene are SGHRS and YFSETQ. Trimming removed 4 bases from V and 4 bases from J, with 3 bases in between. The CDR3 sequence: CASSKGNTIYF. In DNA, the CDR3 is TGCGCCAGCAGCAAAGGAAACACCATATATTTT.

The chain has TRBV12-3 or TRBV12-4 and TRBJ2-1; TRBD1 agrees at 7 bases. CDR3 length: 15 amino acids. Germline trimming cut 5 bases from V and 2 bases from J; bases unmatched to any gene: 6. The CDR3 DNA reads TGTGCCAGCAGTCTGGACAGGTTAACCTACAATGAGCAGTTCTTC. Its translation: CASSLDRLTYNEQFF.

This clonotype was seen a handful of times. J is TRBJ1-6 and V is TRBV7-8; no clear D. Germline loops: CDR1 SGHVS, CDR2 FQNEAQ. The CDR3 consists of 13 residues. With 0 bases removed from V and 10 bases from J, the gap between germline ends came to 7 bases. As DNA, the CDR3 is TGTGCCAGCAGCTTAGCGGGGAACTCACCCCTCCACTTT. The encoded protein is CASSLAGNSPLHF.

In nucleotides, the CDR3 is TGTGCCAGCAGCTTGGATGGGGGTGCCTACAATGAGCAGTTCTTC. Protein sequence: CASSLDGGAYNEQFF. The chain uses TRBV5-5 and TRBJ2-1; D might be TRBD1 or TRBD2, each matching 5 bases. CDR1 SGHKS and CDR2 YYEKEE come from the germline V gene (reference sequence). The CDR3 consists of 15 residues. Trimming took 0 bases from V and 2 from J, leaving 9 bases between them.

The chain employs TRBV30 and TRBJ1-5; D remains ambiguous. CDR1 GTSNPN and CDR2 SVGIG come from the germline V gene (reference sequence). V gave up 8 bases and J gave up 0 bases, with 8 bases separating them. CDR3 length: 12 amino acids. The CDR3 nucleotides read TGTGCCAAGACATTTAGCAATCAGCCCCAGCATTTT. This sequence encodes CAKTFSNQPQHF.

This chain links TRBV11-2 with TRBJ1-1; D unresolved. V lost 1 base and J lost 10, with 16 bases in between. The CDR3 spans 14 residues. The germline CDR1 and CDR2 sequences are SGHAT and FQNNGV. Here the CDR3 reads CASSLAPPRRGAFF. CDR3 DNA sequence: TGTGCCAGCAGCTTAGCACCGCCCCGGCGGGGAGCTTTCTTT.

The gene calls are TRBV7-6 and TRBJ2-5; no firm D call. Germline lookup yields CDR1 SGHVS and CDR2 FNYEAQ. CDR3 length: 15 amino acids. V shed 5 bases and J shed 5 bases, with 18 bases lying between them. The chain's CDR3 is CASSRKIFGSETQYF. The CDR3 nucleotides read TGTGCCAGCAGCAGGAAAATATTCGGGTCGGAGACCCAGTACTTC.

In its sample, this clonotype was seen a few times. This chain connects TRBV5-1 to TRBJ2-3; 10 positions match TRBD1. Germline loops: CDR1 SGHRS, CDR2 YFSETQ. The J segment lost 9 bases and the V segment lost 4 bases, leaving 8 bases of the junction unmatched. This CDR3 is 14 amino acids long. As DNA, the CDR3 is TGCGCCAGCAGCGCCCGACAGGGGGCGGGGACGCAGTATTTT. Residues: CASSARQGAGTQYF.

Concerning this clonotype: Since a much larger clone is just one base distant, this may be a read error. CDR3 region: CASSPVTGANEQYF. The CDR3 nucleotides read TGTGCCAGCAGCCCCGTGACAGGGGCCAACGAGCAGTACTTC. The rearrangement joins TRBV7-9 to TRBJ2-7; 8 positions agree with TRBD1. Germline values: CDR1 SEHNR, CDR2 FQNEAQ (reference sequence). The ends lost 5 bases at V and 5 bases at J; junction bases unmatched: 8. The CDR3 is made up of 14 amino acids.

The chain employs TRBV30 and TRBJ1-1; TRBD1 matches at 7 bases. V lost 4 bases and J lost 13; bases outside the gene matches: 15. Germline CDR1 and CDR2: GTSNPN and SVGIG (reference sequence). CDR3 length equals 13 residues. DNA for the CDR3: TGTGCCTGGACCCAAGGAGGGGGCGGTGATGTTTTCTTT. This encodes CAWTQGGGGDVFF.

The chain uses TRBV29-1 and TRBJ2-7; perhaps TRBD1 as D (6 bases). The V gene lost 8 bases and the J gene lost 2 bases, with 19 bases spanning the gap. CDR3 length equals 14 residues. Germline values: CDR1 SQVTM, CDR2 ANQGSEA. This CDR3 reads CSIPSPGHTYEQYF. CDR3 coding DNA: TGCAGCATTCCCTCTCCGGGACACACCTACGAGCAGTACTTC.

This clonotype was seen a few times. V and J are TRBV6-5 and TRBJ2-5, with a possible D match to TRBD2 (5 bases). The CDR3 spans 16 residues. Trimming left V 0 bases short and J 0 bases short, with 11 bases between. Germline assignment: CDR1 MNHEY and CDR2 SVGAGI. The CDR3 region has the DNA TGTGCCAGCAGTTACTCCGGCGAAGCGGACCAAGAGACCCAGTACTTC. Its protein is CASSYSGEADQETQYF.

The chain joins TRBV5-1 to TRBJ1-1; D perhaps matches TRBD1 (5 bases). This CDR3 region has 15 residues. CDR1 is SGHRS and CDR2 is YFSETQ in the germline V gene. With 4 bases removed from V and 5 bases from J, the gap between germline ends came to 18 bases. For the CDR3, the DNA is TGCGCCAGCAGCGGGGACCGGGCCTTGAGGACTGAAGCTTTCTTT. This sequence encodes CASSGDRALRTEAFF.